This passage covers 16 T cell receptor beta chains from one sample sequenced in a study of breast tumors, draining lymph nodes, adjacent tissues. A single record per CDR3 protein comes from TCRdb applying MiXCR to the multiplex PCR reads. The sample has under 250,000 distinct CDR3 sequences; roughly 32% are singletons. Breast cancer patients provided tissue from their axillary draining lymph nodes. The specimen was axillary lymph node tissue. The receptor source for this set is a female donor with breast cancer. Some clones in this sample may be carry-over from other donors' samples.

The DNA for the CDR3 is TGTGCCAGCAGCGTCGGGACAGGGGAGCTGTTTTTT. Encoded protein: CASSVGTGELFF. The chain couples TRBV9 to TRBJ2-2; tentative D call: TRBD1 (6 bases). The CDR3 has 12 amino acids. Germline CDR1 reads SGDLS; CDR2 reads YYNGEE. Trimming left V 2 bases short and J 8 bases short, with 7 bases between. The whole variable domain, remainder taken from reference TRBV9 and TRBJ2-2, is DSGVTQTPKHLITATGQRVTLRCSPRSGDLSVYWYQQSLDQGLQFLIQYYNGEERAKGNILERFSAQQFPDLHSELNLSSLELGDSALYFCASSVGTGELFFGEGSRLTVL.

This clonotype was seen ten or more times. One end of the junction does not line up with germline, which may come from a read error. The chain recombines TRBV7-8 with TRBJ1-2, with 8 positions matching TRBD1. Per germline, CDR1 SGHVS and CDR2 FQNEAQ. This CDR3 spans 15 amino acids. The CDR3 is CASSARTGTNYGYPF. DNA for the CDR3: TGTGCCAGCAGCGCCCGGACAGGGACTAACTATGGCTACCCCTTC.

This chain's CDR3 is CASSQDPGANSPLHF. In DNA, the CDR3 is TGCGCCAGCAGCCAAGATCCGGGAGCGAATTCACCCCTCCACTTT. The rearrangement joins TRBV4-3 to TRBJ1-6; D unresolved. CDR1 and CDR2 from the germline V gene are LGHNA and YSLEER. This CDR3 spans 15 amino acids. Trimming left V 0 bases short and J 7 bases short, with 10 bases between.

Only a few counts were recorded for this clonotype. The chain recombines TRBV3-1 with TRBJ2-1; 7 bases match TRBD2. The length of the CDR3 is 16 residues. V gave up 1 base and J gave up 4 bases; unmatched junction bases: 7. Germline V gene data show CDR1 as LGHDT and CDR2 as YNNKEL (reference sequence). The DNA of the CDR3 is TGTGCCAGCAGCCAAGGTAATCTAGCGGAATACAATGAGCAGTTCTTC. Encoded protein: CASSQGNLAEYNEQFF.

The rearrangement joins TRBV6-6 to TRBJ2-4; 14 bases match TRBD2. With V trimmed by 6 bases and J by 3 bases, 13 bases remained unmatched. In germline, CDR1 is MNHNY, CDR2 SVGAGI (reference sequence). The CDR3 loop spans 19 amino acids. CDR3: CASRPGLAGGFGSKNIQYF. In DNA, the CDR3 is TGTGCCAGCAGGCCCGGACTAGCGGGAGGATTTGGTAGCAAAAACATTCAGTACTTC.

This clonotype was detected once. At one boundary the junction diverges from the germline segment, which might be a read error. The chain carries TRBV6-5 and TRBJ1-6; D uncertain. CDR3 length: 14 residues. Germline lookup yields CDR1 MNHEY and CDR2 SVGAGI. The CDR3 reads CASSYLDGNSHLHF. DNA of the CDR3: TGTGCCAGCAGTTACCTCGATGGTAATTCACACCTCCACTTC.

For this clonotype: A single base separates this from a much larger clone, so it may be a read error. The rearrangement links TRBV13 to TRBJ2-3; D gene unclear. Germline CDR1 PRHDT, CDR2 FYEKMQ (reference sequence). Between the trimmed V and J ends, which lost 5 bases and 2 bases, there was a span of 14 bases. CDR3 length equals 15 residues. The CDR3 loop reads CASSQEHGPTDTQYF. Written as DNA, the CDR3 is TGTGCCAGCAGCCAAGAACATGGTCCCACAGATACGCAGTATTTT.

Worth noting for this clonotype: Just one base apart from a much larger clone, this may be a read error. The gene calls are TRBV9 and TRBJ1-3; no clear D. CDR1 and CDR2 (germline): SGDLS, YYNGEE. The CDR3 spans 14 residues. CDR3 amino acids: CAGSGGPGGNTIYF. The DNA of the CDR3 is TGTGCCGGCAGCGGAGGACCTGGGGGAAACACCATATATTTT. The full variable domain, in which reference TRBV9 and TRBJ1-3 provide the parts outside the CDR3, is DSGVTQTPKHLITATGQRVTLRCSPRSGDLSVYWYQQSLDQGLQFLIQYYNGEERAKGNILERFSAQQFPDLHSELNLSSLELGDSALYFCAGSGGPGGNTIYFGEGSWLTVV.

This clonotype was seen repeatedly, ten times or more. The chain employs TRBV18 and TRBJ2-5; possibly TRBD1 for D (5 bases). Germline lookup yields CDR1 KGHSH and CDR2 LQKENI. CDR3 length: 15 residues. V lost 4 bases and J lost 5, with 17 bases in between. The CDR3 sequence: CASSRRQGYLETQYF. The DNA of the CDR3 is TGTGCCAGCTCACGACGGCAGGGTTATTTGGAGACCCAGTACTTC.

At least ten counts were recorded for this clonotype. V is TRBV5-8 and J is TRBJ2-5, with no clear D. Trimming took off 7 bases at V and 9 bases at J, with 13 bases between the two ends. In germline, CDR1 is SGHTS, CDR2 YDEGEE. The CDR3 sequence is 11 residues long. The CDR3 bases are TGTGCCAGCTCCCCGTCCTGGGCCCAGTACTTC. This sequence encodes CASSPSWAQYF. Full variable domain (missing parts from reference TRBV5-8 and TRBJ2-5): EAGVTQSPTHLIKTRGQQATLRCSPISGHTSVYWYQQALGLGLQFLLWYDEGEERNRGNFPPRFSGRQFPNYSSELNVNALELEDSALYLCASSPSWAQYFGPGTRLLVL.

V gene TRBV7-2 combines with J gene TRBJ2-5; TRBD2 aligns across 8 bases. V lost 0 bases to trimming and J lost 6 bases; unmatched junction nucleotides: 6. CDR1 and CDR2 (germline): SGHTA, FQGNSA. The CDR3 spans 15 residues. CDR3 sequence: CASSLAGGGMKTQYF. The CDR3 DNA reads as TGTGCCAGCAGCTTAGCCGGGGGGGGGATGAAGACCCAGTACTTC.

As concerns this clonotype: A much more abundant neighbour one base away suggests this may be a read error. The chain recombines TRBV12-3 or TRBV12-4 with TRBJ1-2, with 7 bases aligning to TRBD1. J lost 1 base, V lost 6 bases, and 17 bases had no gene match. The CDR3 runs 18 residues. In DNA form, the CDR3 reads TGTGCCAGCAGCAACTTCGCGGGACAGTATCGCGGTAACTATGGCTACACCTTC. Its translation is CASSNFAGQYRGNYGYTF.

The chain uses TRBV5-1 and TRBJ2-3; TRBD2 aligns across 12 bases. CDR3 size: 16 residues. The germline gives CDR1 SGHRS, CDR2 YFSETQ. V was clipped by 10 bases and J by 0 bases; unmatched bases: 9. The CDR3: CAGSFTSGRSTDTQYF. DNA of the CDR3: TGCGCCGGTTCTTTTACTAGCGGGAGGAGCACAGATACGCAGTATTTT.

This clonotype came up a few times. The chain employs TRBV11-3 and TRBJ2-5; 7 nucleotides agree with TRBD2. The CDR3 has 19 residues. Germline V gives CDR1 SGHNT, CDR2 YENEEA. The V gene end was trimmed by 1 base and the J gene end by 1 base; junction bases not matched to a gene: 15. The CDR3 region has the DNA TGTGCCAGCAGCTTAGGGGGGGGGACGCGAGTTAGGCGCCAAGAGACCCAGTACTTC. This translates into CASSLGGGTRVRRQETQYF. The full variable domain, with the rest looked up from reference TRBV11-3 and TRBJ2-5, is EAGVVQSPRYKIIEKKQPVAFWCNPISGHNTLYWYLQNLGQGPELLIRYENEEAVDDSQLPKDRFSAERLKGVDSTLKIQPAELGDSAVYLCASSLGGGTRVRRQETQYFGPGTRLLVL.

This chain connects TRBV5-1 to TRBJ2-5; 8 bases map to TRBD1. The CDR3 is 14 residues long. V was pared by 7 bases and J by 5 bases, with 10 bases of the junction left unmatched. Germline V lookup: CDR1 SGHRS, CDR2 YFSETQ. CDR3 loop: CASARDRGMETQYF. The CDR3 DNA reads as TGCGCCAGCGCACGAGACAGGGGAATGGAGACCCAGTACTTC.

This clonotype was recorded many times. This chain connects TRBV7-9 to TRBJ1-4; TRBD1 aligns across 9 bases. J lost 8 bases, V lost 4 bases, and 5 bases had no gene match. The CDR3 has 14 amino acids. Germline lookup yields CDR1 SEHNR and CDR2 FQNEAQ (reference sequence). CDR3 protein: CASSSGQGREKLFF. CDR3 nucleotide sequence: TGTGCCAGCAGCTCGGGACAGGGCCGCGAAAAACTGTTTTTT.